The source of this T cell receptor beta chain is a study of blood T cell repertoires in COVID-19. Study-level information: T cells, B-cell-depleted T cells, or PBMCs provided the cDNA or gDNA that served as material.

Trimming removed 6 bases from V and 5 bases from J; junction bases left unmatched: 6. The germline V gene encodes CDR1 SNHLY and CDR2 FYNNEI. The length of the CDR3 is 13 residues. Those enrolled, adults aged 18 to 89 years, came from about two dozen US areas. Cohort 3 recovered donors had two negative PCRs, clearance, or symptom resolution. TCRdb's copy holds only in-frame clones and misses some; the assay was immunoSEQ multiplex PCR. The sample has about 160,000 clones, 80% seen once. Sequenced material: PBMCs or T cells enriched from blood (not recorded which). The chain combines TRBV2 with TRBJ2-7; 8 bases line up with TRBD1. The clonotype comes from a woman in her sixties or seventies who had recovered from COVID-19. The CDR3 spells CASRATGGNEQYF. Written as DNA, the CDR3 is TGTGCCAGCAGAGCCACAGGGGGTAACGAGCAGTACTTC.